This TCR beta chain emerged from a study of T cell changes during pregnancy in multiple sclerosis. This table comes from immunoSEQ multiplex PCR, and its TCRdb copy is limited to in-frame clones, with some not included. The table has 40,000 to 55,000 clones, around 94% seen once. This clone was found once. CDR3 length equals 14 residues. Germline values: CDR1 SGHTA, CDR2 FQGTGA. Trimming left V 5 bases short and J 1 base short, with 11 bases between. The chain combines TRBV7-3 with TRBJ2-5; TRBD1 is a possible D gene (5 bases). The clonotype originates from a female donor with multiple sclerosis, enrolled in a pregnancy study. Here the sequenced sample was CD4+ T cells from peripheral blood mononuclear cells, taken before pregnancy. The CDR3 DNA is TGTGCCAGCAGCCAGTCAGGGTTCCAAGAGACCCAGTACTTC. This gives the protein CASSQSGFQETQYF.